The source of this T cell receptor (beta chain) is a study of blood T cell repertoires in COVID-19. Across the whole study: Acute and convalescent COVID-19 samples came from the United States, Italy and Spain.

Trimming removed 2 bases from V and 0 bases from J, with 14 bases in between. CDR1 and CDR2 from the germline V gene are MNHNS and SASEGT. CDR3 size: 17 residues. Original handling: Nucleated cell counts were estimated from reference gene primer amplification. Clones were sequenced by immunoSEQ multiplex PCR, and TCRdb holds only the in-frame ones, with some missing. V and J calls and clone size are given by that table; D and trimming were obtained from the DNA. This table has 120,000 or so clones, roughly nine tenths appearing once. This clone was found a few times. The chain recombines TRBV6-1 with TRBJ1-5; maybe TRBD1 (5 bases). This receptor was identified in a man between 65 and 79 years old who had recovered from COVID-19. The sequencing sample was made of peripheral blood. This chain's CDR3 is CASSERGSLYSNQPQHF. DNA for the CDR3: TGTGCCAGCAGTGAAAGGGGCAGCCTCTATAGCAATCAGCCCCAGCATTTT.